This entry features one T cell receptor (beta chain) sequence. The target antigen is unknown. Incorporated into the TCR beta cDNA libraries were unique molecular identifiers, which served to reduce PCR and sequencing biases. A single record per CDR3 protein comes from TCRdb applying MiXCR to the PCR reads. There are about 680,000 distinct CDR3 sequences in the sample; around 60% occur only once, and roughly 10% lies in the top ten. These data belong to a study of post-analysis software for immune sequencing data. Findings of the study overall: There were five or six TRBV segments more frequent in patients than controls, and TRBV5-6, TRBV5-1 and TRBV20-1 were among them.

The CDR3 contains 11 residues. Germline V gene sequence: CDR1 DFQATT, CDR2 SNEGSKA (reference sequence). With 5 bases removed from V and 10 bases from J, the gap between germline ends came to 14 bases. The rearrangement joins TRBV20-1 to TRBJ1-1; D gene ambiguous. Sequenced: blood. The TCR sequence derives from a girl aged 2 to 10 with multiple sclerosis. For the CDR3, the DNA is TGCAGTGCTTTCCGGGAACCGCGAGCTTTCTTT. This encodes CSAFREPRAFF.